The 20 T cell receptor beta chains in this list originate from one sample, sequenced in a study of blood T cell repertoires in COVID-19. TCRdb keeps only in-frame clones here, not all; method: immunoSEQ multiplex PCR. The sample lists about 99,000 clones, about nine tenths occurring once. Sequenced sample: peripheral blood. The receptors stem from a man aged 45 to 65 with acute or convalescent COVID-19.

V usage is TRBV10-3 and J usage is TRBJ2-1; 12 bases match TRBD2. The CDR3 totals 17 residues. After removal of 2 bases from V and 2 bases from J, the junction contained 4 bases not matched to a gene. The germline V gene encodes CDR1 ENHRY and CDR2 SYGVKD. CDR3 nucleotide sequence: TGTGCCATCAGTGAGCCGCGACTAGCGGGGGCCTACAATGAGCAGTTCTTC. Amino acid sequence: CAISEPRLAGAYNEQFF.

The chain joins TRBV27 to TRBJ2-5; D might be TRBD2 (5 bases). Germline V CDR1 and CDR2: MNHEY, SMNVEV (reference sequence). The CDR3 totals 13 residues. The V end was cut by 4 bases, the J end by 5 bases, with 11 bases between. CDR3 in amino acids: CASSSPGLETQYF. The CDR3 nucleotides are TGTGCCAGCAGTTCCCCGGGGTTGGAGACCCAGTACTTC.

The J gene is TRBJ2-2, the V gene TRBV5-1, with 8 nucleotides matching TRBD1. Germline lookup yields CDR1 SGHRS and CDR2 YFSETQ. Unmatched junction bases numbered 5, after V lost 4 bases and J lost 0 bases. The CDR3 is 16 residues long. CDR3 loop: CASSTDRGSNTGELFF. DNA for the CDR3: TGCGCCAGCAGCACCGACAGGGGATCGAACACCGGGGAGCTGTTTTTT.

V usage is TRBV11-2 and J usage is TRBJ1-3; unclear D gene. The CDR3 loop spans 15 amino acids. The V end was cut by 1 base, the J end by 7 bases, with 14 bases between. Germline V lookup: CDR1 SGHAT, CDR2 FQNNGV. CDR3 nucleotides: TGTGCCAGCAGCTTAGCCCTCCTAGGGAGTAACACCATATATTTT. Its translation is CASSLALLGSNTIYF. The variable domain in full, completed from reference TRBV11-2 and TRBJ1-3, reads EAGVAQSPRYKIIEKRQSVAFWCNPISGHATLYWYQQILGQGPKLLIQFQNNGVVDDSQLPKDRFSAERLKGVDSTLKIQPAKLEDSAVYLCASSLALLGSNTIYFGEGSWLTVV.

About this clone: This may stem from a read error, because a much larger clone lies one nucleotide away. CDR3 DNA sequence: TGCGCCAGCAACTGGAGGATGCTAGGGGGGGACGGGAGGCCAACCTACGAGCAGTACTTC. Its protein is CASNWRMLGGDGRPTYEQYF. This rearrangement joins TRBV5-1 to TRBJ2-7; tentative D call: TRBD2 (7 bases). Trimming took off 6 bases at V and 2 bases at J, with 33 bases between the two ends. CDR1 is SGHRS, CDR2 YFSETQ, per germline. CDR3 length: 20 amino acids.

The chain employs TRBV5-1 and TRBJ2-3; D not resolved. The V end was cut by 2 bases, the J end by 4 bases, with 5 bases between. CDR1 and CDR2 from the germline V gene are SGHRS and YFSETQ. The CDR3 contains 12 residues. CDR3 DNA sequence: TGCGCCAGCAGCTTCTCCTCAGATACGCAGTATTTT. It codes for CASSFSSDTQYF.

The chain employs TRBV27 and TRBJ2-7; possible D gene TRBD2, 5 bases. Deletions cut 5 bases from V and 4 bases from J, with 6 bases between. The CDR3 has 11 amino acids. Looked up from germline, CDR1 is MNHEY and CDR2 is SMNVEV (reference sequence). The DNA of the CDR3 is TGTGCCAGCAGTCGGGGATACGAGCAGTACTTC. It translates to CASSRGYEQYF.

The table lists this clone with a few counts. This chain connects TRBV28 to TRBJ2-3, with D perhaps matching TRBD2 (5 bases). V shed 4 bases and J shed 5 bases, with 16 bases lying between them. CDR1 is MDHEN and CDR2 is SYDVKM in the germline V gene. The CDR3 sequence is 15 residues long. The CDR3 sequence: CASSSSEGKVDTQYF. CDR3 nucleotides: TGTGCCAGCAGTTCTTCAGAGGGCAAAGTAGATACGCAGTATTTT.

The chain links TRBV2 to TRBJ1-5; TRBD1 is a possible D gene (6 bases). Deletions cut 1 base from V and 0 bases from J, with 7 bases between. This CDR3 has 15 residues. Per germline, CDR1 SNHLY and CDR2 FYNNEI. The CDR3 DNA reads TGTGCCAGCAGTGAAGAGGGGGATAGCAATCAGCCCCAGCATTTT. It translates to CASSEEGDSNQPQHF.

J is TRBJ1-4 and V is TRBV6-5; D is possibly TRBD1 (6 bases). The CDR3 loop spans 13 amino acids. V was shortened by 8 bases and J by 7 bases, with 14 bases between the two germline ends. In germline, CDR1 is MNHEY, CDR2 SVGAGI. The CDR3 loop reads CASSSAGAEKLFF. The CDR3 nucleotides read TGTGCCAGCTCGTCGGCAGGGGCTGAAAAACTGTTTTTT.

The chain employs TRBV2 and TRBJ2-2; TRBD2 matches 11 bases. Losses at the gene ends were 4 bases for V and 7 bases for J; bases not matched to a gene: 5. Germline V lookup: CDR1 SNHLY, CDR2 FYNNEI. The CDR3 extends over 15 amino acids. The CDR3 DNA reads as TGTGCCAGCAGTGGTACTAGCGGGAGCGGCGGGGAGCTGTTTTTT. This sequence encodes CASSGTSGSGGELFF.

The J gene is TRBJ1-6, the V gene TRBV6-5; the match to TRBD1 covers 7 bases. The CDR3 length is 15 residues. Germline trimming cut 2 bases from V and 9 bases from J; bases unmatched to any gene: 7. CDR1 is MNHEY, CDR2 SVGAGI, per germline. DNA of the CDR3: TGTGCCAGCAGTTACGACGGACAGGTTCCTTCACCCCTCCACTTT. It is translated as CASSYDGQVPSPLHF.

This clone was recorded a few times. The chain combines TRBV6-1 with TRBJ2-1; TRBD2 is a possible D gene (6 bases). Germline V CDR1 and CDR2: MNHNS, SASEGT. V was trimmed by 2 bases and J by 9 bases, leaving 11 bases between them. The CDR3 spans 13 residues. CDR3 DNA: TGTGCCAGCAGTGAATCTCGGGGGATTGAGCAGTTCTTC. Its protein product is CASSESRGIEQFF.

CDR3 coding DNA: TGTGCCAGCAGTGAAATCCCACTAGCGGGAGGGGTTGAGCAGTTCTTC. Translating gives CASSEIPLAGGVEQFF. The gene calls are TRBV2 and TRBJ2-1; 13 bases map to TRBD2. V shed 2 bases and J 9 bases; nucleotides not matched to a gene: 7. This CDR3 has 16 amino acids. Germline-derived CDR1 and CDR2 are SNHLY and FYNNEI.

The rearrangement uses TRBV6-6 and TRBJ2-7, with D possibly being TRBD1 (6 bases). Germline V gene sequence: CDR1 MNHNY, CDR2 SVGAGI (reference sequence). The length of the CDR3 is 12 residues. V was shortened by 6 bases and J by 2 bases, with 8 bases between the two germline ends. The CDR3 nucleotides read TGTGCCAGCAGGGACAGACCCTACGAGCAGTACTTC. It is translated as CASRDRPYEQYF.

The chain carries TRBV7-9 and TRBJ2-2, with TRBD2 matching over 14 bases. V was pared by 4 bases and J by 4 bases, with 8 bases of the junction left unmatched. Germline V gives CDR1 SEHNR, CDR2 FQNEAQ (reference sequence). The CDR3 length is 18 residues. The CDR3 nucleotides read TGTGCCAGCAGCTCCTTCGGGACTAGCGGGAGAAGCACCGGGGAGCTGTTTTTT. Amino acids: CASSSFGTSGRSTGELFF.

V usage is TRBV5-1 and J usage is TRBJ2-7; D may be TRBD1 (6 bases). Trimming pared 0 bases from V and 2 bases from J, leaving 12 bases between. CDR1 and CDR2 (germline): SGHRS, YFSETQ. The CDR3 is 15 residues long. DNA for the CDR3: TGCGCCAGCAGCTTGGCCTGGGACAAAACCTACGAGCAGTACTTC. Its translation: CASSLAWDKTYEQYF.

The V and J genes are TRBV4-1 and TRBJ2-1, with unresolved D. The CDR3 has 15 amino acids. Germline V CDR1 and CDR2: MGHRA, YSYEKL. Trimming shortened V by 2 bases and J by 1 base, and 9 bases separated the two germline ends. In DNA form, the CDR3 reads TGCGCCAGCAGCCAATGGCATCCGTCCTACAATGAGCAGTTCTTC. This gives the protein CASSQWHPSYNEQFF.

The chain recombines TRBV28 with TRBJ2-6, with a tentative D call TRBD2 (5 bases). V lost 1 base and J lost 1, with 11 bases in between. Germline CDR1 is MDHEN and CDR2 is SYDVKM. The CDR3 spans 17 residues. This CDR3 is CASSLSEGRSGANVLTF. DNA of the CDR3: TGTGCCAGCAGTTTATCAGAGGGCCGGTCTGGGGCCAACGTCCTGACTTTC.

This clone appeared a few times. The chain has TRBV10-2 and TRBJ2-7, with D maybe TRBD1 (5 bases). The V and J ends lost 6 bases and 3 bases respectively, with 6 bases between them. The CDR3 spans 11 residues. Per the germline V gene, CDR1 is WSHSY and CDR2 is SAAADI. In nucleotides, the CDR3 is TGCGCCAGCAGCGACAGCTACGAGCAGTACTTC. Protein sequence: CASSDSYEQYF.